The 24 T cell receptor beta chains reported below all come from one sample, sequenced in a study of shared clonotypes between healthy human individuals. Produced via immunoSEQ multiplex PCR; TCRdb's table is partial and in-frame only. The sample lists 2,500,000 or so clones; around 93% were seen once. Sample: naive CD4+ T cells from PBMCs. Noted subset: CD45RA+ positively selected. These receptors all come from a man between 18 and 29 years old in good health. Some clones in this sample may be carry-over from other donors' samples.

V usage is TRBV9 and J usage is TRBJ2-1; 11 nucleotides align to TRBD2. Germline loops: CDR1 SGDLS, CDR2 YYNGEE. Losses at the gene ends were 2 bases for V and 9 bases for J; bases not matched to a gene: 10. This CDR3 spans 16 amino acids. The CDR3, as DNA: TGTGCCAGCAGCGTGACTAGCGGGACGAATGGAGGTGAGCAGTTCTTC. Translating it yields CASSVTSGTNGGEQFF.

The rearrangement joins TRBV7-3 to TRBJ2-1, with TRBD1 matching 8 bases. Germline V gives CDR1 SGHTA, CDR2 FQGTGA. After removal of 1 base from V and 9 bases from J, the junction contained 5 bases not matched to a gene. There are 14 residues in the CDR3. The CDR3, as DNA: TGTGCCAGCAGCTTAAGTCCAGGGGGCATTGAGCAGTTCTTC. Protein: CASSLSPGGIEQFF.

Points on this clone: The sample contains more than one DNA sequence encoding this CDR3. The chain links TRBV6-1 to TRBJ2-7; 7 bases are shared with TRBD1. The CDR3 is made up of 13 amino acids. CDR1 is MNHNS and CDR2 is SASEGT in the germline V gene. V shed 2 bases and J 3 bases; nucleotides not matched to a gene: 1. Here the CDR3 DNA reads TGTGCCAGCAGTGAACGACAGGGCTACGAGCAGTACTTC. Its protein product is CASSERQGYEQYF.

The chain couples TRBV27 to TRBJ2-1, with TRBD2 matching over 9 bases. The CDR3 length is 14 residues. V lost 5 bases and J lost 8; bases outside the gene matches: 7. Germline V gene data show CDR1 as MNHEY and CDR2 as SMNVEV (reference sequence). In DNA form, the CDR3 reads TGTGCCAGCAGTCTCCTAGCGGGATGGGATGAGCAGTTCTTC. This sequence encodes CASSLLAGWDEQFF.

This rearrangement joins TRBV6-4 to TRBJ1-1; D gene ambiguous. CDR3 length: 13 residues. Germline V CDR1 and CDR2: MRHNA, SNTAGT. The V end was cut by 4 bases, the J end by 7 bases, with 13 bases between. The DNA for the CDR3 is TGTGCCAGCAGTGTGGTATACGGGGATGAAGCTTTCTTT. Translated: CASSVVYGDEAFF.

This clone came up a few times. The same CDR3 arises from other DNA sequences in this sample as well. The V gene is TRBV11-2, the J gene TRBJ1-1; possible D gene TRBD1, 5 bases. The CDR3 has 14 residues. Germline CDR1 and CDR2: SGHAT and FQNNGV. V lost 5 bases to trimming and J lost 3 bases, with 13 bases between them. CDR3 residues: CASSPTGGYTEAFF. CDR3 sequence (DNA): TGTGCCAGCAGCCCCACGGGGGGATACACTGAAGCTTTCTTT. The full variable domain, completed using reference TRBV11-2 and TRBJ1-1, is EAGVAQSPRYKIIEKRQSVAFWCNPISGHATLYWYQQILGQGPKLLIQFQNNGVVDDSQLPKDRFSAERLKGVDSTLKIQPAKLEDSAVYLCASSPTGGYTEAFFGQGTRLTVV.

The genes are TRBV28 and TRBJ1-2; D remains ambiguous. Germline V gene lookup returns CDR1 MDHEN and CDR2 SYDVKM. The CDR3 has 11 amino acids. Between the trimmed V and J ends, which lost 10 bases and 6 bases, there was a span of 12 bases. CDR3: CATQRRDGYTF. CDR3 DNA: TGTGCCACCCAGAGGCGGGATGGCTACACCTTC.

This chain connects TRBV6-5 to TRBJ1-2; a weak D match, TRBD1 (6 bases). The CDR3 has 13 residues. Looked up from germline, CDR1 is MNHEY and CDR2 is SVGAGI. V lost 0 bases and J 7 bases, leaving 9 bases between the germline ends. Here the CDR3 DNA reads TGTGCCAGCAGTTACTCGGCAGGGGTTGGCTACACCTTC. Residues: CASSYSAGVGYTF.

The genes are TRBV6-1 and TRBJ1-1; D unresolved. The V gene lost 2 bases and the J gene lost 7 bases, with 11 bases spanning the gap. CDR3 length: 13 amino acids. The V gene's germline CDR1 is MNHNS and CDR2 SASEGT. CDR3 loop: CASSESAMLEAFF. Written as DNA, the CDR3 is TGTGCCAGCAGTGAATCGGCTATGCTTGAAGCTTTCTTT.

There are a few counts of this clone. This chain connects TRBV6-1 to TRBJ1-1; TRBD1 matches at 7 bases. The V and J ends lost 10 bases and 2 bases, in that order; junction bases with no gene match: 7. Germline values: CDR1 MNHNS, CDR2 SASEGT. The CDR3 spans 13 residues. CDR3 in amino acids: CATIDRANTEAFF. The CDR3 nucleotides are TGTGCCACCATTGACAGGGCCAACACTGAAGCTTTCTTT.

V usage is TRBV4-1 and J usage is TRBJ1-1; 10 nucleotides match TRBD1. CDR1 and CDR2 (germline): MGHRA, YSYEKL. V trimming: 4 bases; J trimming: 11 bases; junction bases outside the gene matches: 16. This CDR3 has 16 residues. The CDR3 reads CASSPYASDRGRWAFF. The CDR3 bases are TGCGCCAGCAGCCCCTACGCCAGTGACAGGGGGCGTTGGGCTTTCTTT.

The chain recombines TRBV28 with TRBJ1-2; D gene unclear. V shed 6 bases and J shed 5 bases, with 10 bases lying between them. The CDR3 has 12 residues. Per the germline V gene, CDR1 is MDHEN and CDR2 is SYDVKM. The CDR3 DNA follows: TGTGCCAGCAGCACATGGGGTTATGGCTACACCTTC. Protein: CASSTWGYGYTF.

This rearrangement joins TRBV9 to TRBJ2-4; D is ambiguous. This CDR3 is built from 16 residues. Between the trimmed V and J ends, which lost 4 bases and 3 bases, there was a span of 17 bases. Germline CDR1 is SGDLS and CDR2 is YYNGEE. CDR3 sequence reads: CASSLSPVPVKNIQYF. CDR3 sequence (DNA): TGTGCCAGCAGCTTGTCCCCCGTCCCAGTCAAAAACATTCAGTACTTC.

This chain uses TRBV13 with TRBJ2-7; a possible D gene is TRBD1 (6 bases). The V and J ends lost 1 base and 2 bases respectively, with 9 bases between them. Looked up from germline, CDR1 is PRHDT and CDR2 is FYEKMQ (reference sequence). The CDR3 contains 14 residues. The chain's CDR3 is CASSLDREPYEQYF. The DNA of the CDR3 is TGTGCCAGCAGCTTAGACAGGGAACCCTACGAGCAGTACTTC. The full variable domain, with the rest looked up from reference TRBV13 and TRBJ2-7, is AAGVIQSPRHLIKEKRETATLKCYPIPRHDTVYWYQQGPGQDPQFLISFYEKMQSDKGSIPDRFSAQQFSDYHSELNMSSLELGDSALYFCASSLDREPYEQYFGPGTRLTVT.

This chain uses TRBV6-1 with TRBJ1-2; TRBD1 is a possible D gene (6 bases). Between the trimmed V and J ends, which lost 7 bases and 4 bases, there was a span of 13 bases. This CDR3 contains 13 residues. CDR1 is MNHNS and CDR2 is SASEGT in the germline V gene. CDR3 bases: TGTGCCAGCATCGAACAGGGACTCTATGGCTACACCTTC. Translating it yields CASIEQGLYGYTF.

The rearrangement joins TRBV5-4 to TRBJ1-2; TRBD1 agrees at 7 bases. V trimming: 0 bases; J trimming: 7 bases; junction bases outside the gene matches: 9. The germline gives CDR1 SGHNT, CDR2 YYREEE (reference sequence). This CDR3 has 15 amino acids. CDR3 loop: CASSLAGTDGRGYTF. The DNA for the CDR3 is TGTGCCAGCAGCTTGGCGGGGACAGATGGTCGTGGCTACACCTTC.

CDR3 sequence: CASSVQPGETQYF. CDR3 in DNA: TGTGCCAGCAGCGTCCAGCCGGGAGAGACCCAGTACTTC. The chain employs TRBV9 and TRBJ2-5; D remains unclear. The germline V and J ends were trimmed by 2 bases and 4 bases, with 9 bases remaining between them. The V gene's germline CDR1 is SGDLS and CDR2 YYNGEE. The CDR3 is made up of 13 amino acids.

CDR3 sequence: CASTRDGVNTEAFF. The DNA of the CDR3 is TGTGCCAGCACCCGGGACGGAGTGAACACTGAAGCTTTCTTT. V gene TRBV6-5 combines with J gene TRBJ1-1; possible D gene TRBD1, 5 bases. Trimming pared 7 bases from V and 0 bases from J, leaving 12 bases between. In germline, CDR1 is MNHEY, CDR2 SVGAGI. The CDR3 is 14 residues long.

This clone was seen a few times. The rearrangement uses TRBV29-1 and TRBJ1-2, with TRBD1 matching 9 bases. With 3 bases clipped from V and 5 bases from J, the junction kept 7 bases outside the gene matches. This CDR3 comprises 14 residues. Germline CDR1 is SQVTM and CDR2 is ANQGSEA. The CDR3 region has the DNA TGCAGCGTTGACAAACAGGGGGCGACTTATGGCTACACCTTC. Translation gives CSVDKQGATYGYTF.

This chain uses TRBV9 with TRBJ2-1; tentative D call: TRBD1 (6 bases). V was clipped by 5 bases and J by 6 bases, with 18 bases between them. Germline V gives CDR1 SGDLS, CDR2 YYNGEE. The CDR3 has 15 amino acids. CDR3 sequence (DNA): TGTGCCAGCAGTCTGATAGGGCAGGGGAGCAATGAGCAGTTCTTC. This translates into CASSLIGQGSNEQFF.

This rearrangement joins TRBV4-3 to TRBJ1-6, with D unresolved. This CDR3 has 15 residues. The ends were cut back, 4 bases at V and 5 bases at J, with 12 bases in the middle. CDR1 is LGHNA and CDR2 is YSLEER in the germline V gene. CDR3 sequence (DNA): TGCGCCAGCAGCCCCGGCGGTGGGCATAATTCACCCCTCCACTTT. Amino acid sequence: CASSPGGGHNSPLHF.

The rearrangement joins TRBV29-1 to TRBJ2-3; TRBD1 is a possible D gene (5 bases). Germline values: CDR1 SQVTM, CDR2 ANQGSEA. CDR3 size: 15 residues. V lost 2 bases, J lost 1 base, and 13 bases lay in between. The CDR3 region has the DNA TGCAGCGTTGAACGAGCAGGGATGGGCACAGATACGCAGTATTTT. Translated, it gives CSVERAGMGTDTQYF.

The rearrangement uses TRBV2 and TRBJ2-3, with D hard to call. Trimming left V 4 bases short and J 2 bases short, with 10 bases between. The CDR3 spans 14 residues. From germline, CDR1 is SNHLY and CDR2 FYNNEI. CDR3 sequence reads: CASSGSSHTDTQYF. The CDR3, as DNA: TGTGCCAGCAGTGGTAGTAGCCACACAGATACGCAGTATTTT.

In DNA, the CDR3 is TGTGCCATCAGCAACCCAGGGGAGGGCAATCAGCCCCAGCATTTT. Translating it yields CAISNPGEGNQPQHF. The V and J genes are TRBV10-3 and TRBJ1-5; tentatively, D is TRBD1 (6 bases). The CDR3 is made up of 15 amino acids. Germline V gene lookup returns CDR1 ENHRY and CDR2 SYGVKD. V was trimmed by 6 bases and J by 2 bases, leaving 14 bases between them.